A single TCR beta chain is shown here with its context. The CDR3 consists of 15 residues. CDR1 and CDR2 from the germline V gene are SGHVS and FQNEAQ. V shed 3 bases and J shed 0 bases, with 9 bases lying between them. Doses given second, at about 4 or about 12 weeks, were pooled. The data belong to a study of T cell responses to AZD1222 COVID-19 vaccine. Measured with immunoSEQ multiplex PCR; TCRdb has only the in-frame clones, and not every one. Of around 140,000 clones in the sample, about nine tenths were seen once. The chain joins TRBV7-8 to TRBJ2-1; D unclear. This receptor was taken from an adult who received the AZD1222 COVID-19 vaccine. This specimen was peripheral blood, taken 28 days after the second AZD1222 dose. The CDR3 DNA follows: TGTGCCAGCAGCTTTCGTTGGACCTCCTACAATGAGCAGTTCTTC. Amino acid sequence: CASSFRWTSYNEQFF.